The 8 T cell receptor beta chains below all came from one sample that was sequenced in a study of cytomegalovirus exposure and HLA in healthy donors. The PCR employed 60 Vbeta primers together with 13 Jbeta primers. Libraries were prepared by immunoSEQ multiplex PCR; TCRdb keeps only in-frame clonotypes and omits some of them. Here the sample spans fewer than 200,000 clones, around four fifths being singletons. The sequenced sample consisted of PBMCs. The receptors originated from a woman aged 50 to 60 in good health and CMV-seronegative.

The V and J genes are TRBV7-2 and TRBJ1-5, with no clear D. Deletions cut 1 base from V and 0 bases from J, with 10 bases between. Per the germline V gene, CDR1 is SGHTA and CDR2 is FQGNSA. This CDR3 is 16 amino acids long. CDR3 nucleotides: TGTGCCAGCAGCTTAGGGGGAGGGTATAGCAATCAGCCCCAGCATTTT. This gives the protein CASSLGGGYSNQPQHF. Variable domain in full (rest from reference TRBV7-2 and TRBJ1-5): GAGVSQSPSNKVTEKGKDVELRCDPISGHTALYWYRQSLGQGLEFLIYFQGNSAPDKSGLPSDRFSAERTGGSVSTLTIQRTQQEDSAVYLCASSLGGGYSNQPQHFGDGTRLSIL.

For the CDR3, the DNA is TGTGCCAGCAAGCCTAGCGGCCCCTACGAGCAGTACTTC. It translates to CASKPSGPYEQYF. The chain is built from TRBV28 and TRBJ2-5; 7 nucleotides agree with TRBD2. The J call may be faulty, since TRBJ2-7 better matches the DNA end. Germline CDR1 MDHEN, CDR2 SYDVKM. This CDR3 has 13 residues.

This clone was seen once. The CDR3 coding sequence is TGTGCCAGCAGTTTATGGGCTTTACAGGGTCTCGGAAACACCATATATTTT. It yields the protein CASSLWALQGLGNTIYF. The chain uses TRBV28 and TRBJ1-3, with D maybe TRBD1 (6 bases). Germline CDR1 and CDR2: MDHEN and SYDVKM. Deletions cut 0 bases from V and 4 bases from J, with 16 bases between. The CDR3 loop spans 17 amino acids.

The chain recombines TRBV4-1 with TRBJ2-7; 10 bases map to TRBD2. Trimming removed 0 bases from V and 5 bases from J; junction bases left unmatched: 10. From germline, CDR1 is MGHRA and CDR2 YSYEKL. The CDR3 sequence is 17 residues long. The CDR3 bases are TGCGCCAGCAGCCAAGATCGGGCTAGCGGGAGTCGTAACGAGCAGTACTTC. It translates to CASSQDRASGSRNEQYF.

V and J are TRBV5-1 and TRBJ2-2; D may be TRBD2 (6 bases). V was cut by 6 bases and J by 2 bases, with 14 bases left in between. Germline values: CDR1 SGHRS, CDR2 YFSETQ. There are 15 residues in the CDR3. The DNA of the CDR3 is TGCGCCAGCAACTTTGGACTAACCAACACCGGGGAGCTGTTTTTT. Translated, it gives CASNFGLTNTGELFF.

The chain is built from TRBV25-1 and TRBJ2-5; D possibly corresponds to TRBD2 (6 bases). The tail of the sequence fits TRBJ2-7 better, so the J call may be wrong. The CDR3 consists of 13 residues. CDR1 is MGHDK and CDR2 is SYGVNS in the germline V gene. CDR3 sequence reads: CASKGGGTYEQYF. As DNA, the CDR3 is TGTGCCAGCAAGGGAGGCGGGACCTACGAGCAGTACTTC.

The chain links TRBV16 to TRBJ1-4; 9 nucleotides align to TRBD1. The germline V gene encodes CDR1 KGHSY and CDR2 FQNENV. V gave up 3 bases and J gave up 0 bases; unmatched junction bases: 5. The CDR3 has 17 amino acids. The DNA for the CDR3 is TGTGCCAGCAGCCAGCGCGGACAGGGGACAACTAATGAAAAACTGTTTTTT. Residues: CASSQRGQGTTNEKLFF.

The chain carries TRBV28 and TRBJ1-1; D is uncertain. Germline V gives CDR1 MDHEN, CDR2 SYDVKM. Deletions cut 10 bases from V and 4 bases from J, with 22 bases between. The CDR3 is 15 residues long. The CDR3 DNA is TGTGCCACCGGGGAAGGAGAGAAAATTTTCACTGAAGCTTTCTTT. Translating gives CATGEGEKIFTEAFF.